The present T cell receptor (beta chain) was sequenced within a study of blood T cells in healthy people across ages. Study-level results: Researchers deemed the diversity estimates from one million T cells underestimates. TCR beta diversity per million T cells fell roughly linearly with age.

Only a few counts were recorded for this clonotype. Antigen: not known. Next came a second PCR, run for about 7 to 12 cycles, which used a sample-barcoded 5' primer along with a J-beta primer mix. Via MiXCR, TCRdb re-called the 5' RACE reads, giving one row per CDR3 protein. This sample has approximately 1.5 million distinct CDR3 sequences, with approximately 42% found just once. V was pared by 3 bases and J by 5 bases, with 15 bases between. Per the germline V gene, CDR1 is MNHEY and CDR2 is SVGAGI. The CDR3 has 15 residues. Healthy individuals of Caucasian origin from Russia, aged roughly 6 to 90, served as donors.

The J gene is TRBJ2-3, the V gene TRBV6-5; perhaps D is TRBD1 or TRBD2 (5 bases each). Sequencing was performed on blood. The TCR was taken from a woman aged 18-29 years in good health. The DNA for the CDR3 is TGTGCCAGCAGTTATGTTCGGGGCGTGAGAGATACGCAGTATTTT. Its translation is CASSYVRGVRDTQYF.